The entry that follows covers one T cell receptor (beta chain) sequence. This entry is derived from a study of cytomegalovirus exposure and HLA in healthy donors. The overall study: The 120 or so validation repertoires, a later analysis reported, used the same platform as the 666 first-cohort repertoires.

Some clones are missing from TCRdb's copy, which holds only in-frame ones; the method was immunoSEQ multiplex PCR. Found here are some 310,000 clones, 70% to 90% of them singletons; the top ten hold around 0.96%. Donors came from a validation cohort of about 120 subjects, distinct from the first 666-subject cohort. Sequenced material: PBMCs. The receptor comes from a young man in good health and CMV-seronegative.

The CDR3 DNA reads TGTGCCAGCAGCTTAGGGTGGCGGGGGGACTACAATGAGCAGTTCTTC. Its protein is CASSLGWRGDYNEQFF. The chain is built from TRBV7-2 and TRBJ2-1; 8 bases are a match to TRBD2. Germline V gene sequence: CDR1 SGHTA, CDR2 FQGNSA. The J segment lost 3 bases and the V segment lost 1 base, leaving 5 bases of the junction unmatched. The CDR3 runs 16 residues.